The 30 T cell receptor beta chains below all came from one sample that was sequenced in a study of blood T cell repertoires in COVID-19. Profiling relied on immunoSEQ multiplex PCR, and the TCRdb table lists in-frame clones only, not all of them. The profile shows about 310,000 clones, 89% of them singletons. Source material: PBMCs or T cells enriched from blood (not recorded which). The receptors were sampled from a middle-aged woman who had recovered from COVID-19.

This chain connects TRBV18 to TRBJ2-7; TRBD1 agrees at 7 bases. CDR1 is KGHSH and CDR2 is LQKENI in the germline V gene. Germline trimming cut 0 bases from V and 7 bases from J; bases unmatched to any gene: 9. The CDR3 has 15 residues. CDR3 sequence (DNA): TGTGCCAGCTCACCACCTGCAGGGGGTCAGGAGGAGCAGTACTTC. Its protein product is CASSPPAGGQEEQYF.

The genes are TRBV6-4 and TRBJ2-2; 8 nucleotides line up with TRBD2. Trimming cost V 5 bases and J 0 bases; bases outside gene matches: 8. The CDR3 has 17 amino acids. Germline lookup yields CDR1 MRHNA and CDR2 SNTAGT. CDR3 sequence: CASSPFGGGSNTGELFF. The CDR3 DNA reads as TGTGCCAGCAGTCCCTTCGGGGGGGGTTCGAACACCGGGGAGCTGTTTTTT.

V and J are TRBV10-1 and TRBJ1-1; 7 positions match TRBD1. CDR3 length: 13 amino acids. With 0 bases clipped from V and 10 bases from J, the junction kept 5 bases outside the gene matches. CDR1 is WNHNN, CDR2 SYGVQD, per germline (reference sequence). The CDR3 spells CASSESWTGGAFF. DNA for the CDR3: TGCGCCAGCAGTGAGTCCTGGACAGGTGGAGCTTTCTTT.

This chain uses TRBV11-2 with TRBJ2-3; TRBD2 agrees at 8 bases. Trimming removed 1 base from V and 2 bases from J; junction bases left unmatched: 5. Looked up from germline, CDR1 is SGHAT and CDR2 is FQNNGV. The CDR3 loop spans 16 amino acids. The CDR3 reads CASSLGGLGPTDTQYF. CDR3 sequence (DNA): TGTGCCAGCAGCTTAGGGGGACTAGGACCCACAGATACGCAGTATTTT.

The V gene is TRBV5-1, the J gene TRBJ1-4; D remains unclear. Germline CDR1 SGHRS, CDR2 YFSETQ. The CDR3 extends over 14 amino acids. V lost 8 bases to trimming and J lost 8 bases, with 19 bases between them. The CDR3 region has the DNA TGCGCCAGGGCCCAGGACTCCGTCTGGGAAAAACTGTTTTTT. Amino acids: CARAQDSVWEKLFF.

V gene TRBV30 combines with J gene TRBJ2-1, with TRBD2 matching over 9 bases. CDR1 is GTSNPN, CDR2 SVGIG, per germline (reference sequence). Trimming removed 2 bases from V and 9 bases from J; junction bases left unmatched: 14. There are 16 residues in the CDR3. This chain's CDR3 is CAWSPGPGLALSEQFF. CDR3 DNA: TGTGCCTGGAGTCCGGGGCCGGGACTAGCATTGAGTGAGCAGTTCTTC.

The chain has TRBV5-4 and TRBJ2-2; D uncertain. Germline lookup yields CDR1 SGHNT and CDR2 YYREEE (reference sequence). The V gene lost 0 bases and the J gene lost 1 base, with 7 bases spanning the gap. The length of the CDR3 is 15 residues. The CDR3 protein is CASSLASKNTGELFF. The CDR3 nucleotides are TGTGCCAGCAGCTTGGCCAGTAAGAACACCGGGGAGCTGTTTTTT.

The V gene is TRBV7-8, the J gene TRBJ1-1; D may be TRBD1 (6 bases). With 1 base removed from V and 5 bases from J, the gap between germline ends came to 14 bases. CDR1 and CDR2 from the germline V gene are SGHVS and FQNEAQ. This CDR3 spans 15 amino acids. This CDR3 reads CASSLGTWGPTEAFF. The CDR3 nucleotides read TGTGCCAGCAGCTTAGGGACATGGGGGCCTACTGAAGCTTTCTTT. Full variable domain (outside the CDR3, taken from reference TRBV7-8 and TRBJ1-1): GAGVSQSPRYKVAKRGQDVALRCDPISGHVSLFWYQQALGQGPEFLTYFQNEAQLDKSGLPSDRFFAERPEGSVSTLKIQRTQQEDSAVYLCASSLGTWGPTEAFFGQGTRLTVV.

The V gene is TRBV25-1, the J gene TRBJ2-5, with TRBD1 matching 9 bases. The CDR3 covers 16 residues. From germline, CDR1 is MGHDK and CDR2 SYGVNS. V shed 1 base and J 1 base; nucleotides not matched to a gene: 4. This CDR3 reads CASSEWGTGLQETQYF. Written as DNA, the CDR3 is TGTGCCAGCAGTGAATGGGGGACAGGGCTCCAAGAGACCCAGTACTTC.

This clone came up a few times. The chain joins TRBV7-2 to TRBJ2-7; the match to TRBD2 covers 9 bases. This CDR3 is 14 amino acids long. The J segment lost 6 bases and the V segment lost 2 bases, leaving 5 bases of the junction unmatched. The germline V gene encodes CDR1 SGHTA and CDR2 FQGNSA. The CDR3 nucleotides read TGTGCCAGCAGCTTACGAGCGGGGGGTCGCGAGCAGTACTTC. This translates into CASSLRAGGREQYF.

The chain links TRBV6-2 or TRBV6-3 to TRBJ2-5, with TRBD1 matching over 7 bases. The germline V gene encodes CDR1 MNHEY and CDR2 SVGEGT. Trimming cost V 0 bases and J 2 bases; bases outside gene matches: 3. This CDR3 has 15 amino acids. DNA for the CDR3: TGTGCCAGCAGTTACTCCAGACAGGGACAAGAGACCCAGTACTTC. It specifies CASSYSRQGQETQYF.

This chain joins TRBV3-1 (or the pseudogene TRBV3-2) and TRBJ2-7; 13 nucleotides agree with TRBD2. This CDR3 contains 15 residues. Germline lookup yields CDR1 LGHDT and CDR2 YNNKEL (reference sequence). After removal of 4 bases from V and 10 bases from J, the junction contained 10 bases not matched to a gene. The CDR3 region has the DNA TGTGCCAGCAGCCCTAGTGCACTAGCGGGGGGGGAACAGTACTTC. The encoded protein is CASSPSALAGGEQYF.

The J gene is TRBJ1-5, the V gene TRBV7-6; 8 bases match TRBD1. Germline trimming cut 3 bases from V and 6 bases from J; bases unmatched to any gene: 4. There are 14 residues in the CDR3. Germline values: CDR1 SGHVS, CDR2 FNYEAQ. CDR3 sequence (DNA): TGTGCCAGCAGCTTTCAGGGGGCGGGTCAGCCCCAGCATTTT. Its protein product is CASSFQGAGQPQHF.

The chain has TRBV11-3 and TRBJ1-4, with 11 bases identical to TRBD1. Germline loops: CDR1 SGHNT, CDR2 YENEEA. Trimming at V came to 3 bases and at J to 5 bases, leaving 2 bases not matched to a gene. This CDR3 is built from 15 residues. The CDR3 DNA sequence: TGTGCCAGCAGCTTTCGGGACAGGGGGAATGAAAAACTGTTTTTT. It specifies CASSFRDRGNEKLFF.

The genes are TRBV5-4 and TRBJ1-2, with TRBD1 matching over 11 bases. V lost 4 bases to trimming and J lost 7 bases; unmatched junction nucleotides: 12. The CDR3 is 16 residues long. Looked up from germline, CDR1 is SGHNT and CDR2 is YYREEE (reference sequence). This CDR3 reads CASSRNFGQGARGYTF. CDR3 nucleotides: TGTGCCAGCAGCCGTAATTTTGGACAGGGGGCCCGTGGCTACACCTTC.

CDR3 nucleotide sequence: TGTGCCAGCAGCTTAAACCGGGACAGGGGTACAGATACGCAGTATTTT. Protein product: CASSLNRDRGTDTQYF. The chain is built from TRBV7-9 and TRBJ2-3; 10 nucleotides line up with TRBD1. CDR3 length: 16 residues. Germline V gene data show CDR1 as SEHNR and CDR2 as FQNEAQ (reference sequence). The V and J ends lost 2 bases and 3 bases, in that order; junction bases with no gene match: 5.

In its sample, this clone was seen once. The rearrangement links TRBV7-2 to TRBJ1-2; 9 bases agree with TRBD1. CDR1 is SGHTA, CDR2 FQGNSA, per germline. Unmatched junction bases numbered 5, after V lost 5 bases and J lost 4 bases. This CDR3 has 14 amino acids. In nucleotides, the CDR3 is TGTGCCAGCAGCAGAGACAGGGGGGCCTATGGCTACACCTTC. Its translation is CASSRDRGAYGYTF.

This chain joins TRBV15 and TRBJ1-1, with 7 bases that match TRBD1. V dropped 0 bases and J dropped 3; count of bases not matched to a gene: 4. The CDR3 covers 15 residues. Germline V gene lookup returns CDR1 LNHNV and CDR2 YYDKDF (reference sequence). The CDR3, as DNA: TGTGCCACCAGCAGAGACAGACAGGGATACACTGAAGCTTTCTTT. Its protein is CATSRDRQGYTEAFF.

The chain has TRBV15 and TRBJ2-5, with 7 bases lining up with TRBD2. The junction had 11 bases not matched to a gene; V was cut back by 6 bases and J by 4 bases. CDR3 size: 15 residues. In germline, CDR1 is LNHNV, CDR2 YYDKDF (reference sequence). CDR3 DNA sequence: TGTGCCACCAGAGAAGCGGGAAGGTTATCAGAGACCCAGTACTTC. This codes for CATREAGRLSETQYF.

The genes are TRBV30 and TRBJ2-7, with TRBD2 matching over 7 bases. The germline CDR1 and CDR2 sequences are GTSNPN and SVGIG (reference sequence). The CDR3 runs to 13 residues. J was trimmed by 2 bases and V by 5 bases; bases with no gene match: 6. The CDR3 loop is CAWSALAPYEQYF. Written as DNA, the CDR3 is TGTGCCTGGTCGGCACTAGCGCCCTACGAGCAGTACTTC.

The CDR3 here is CASSPITAPQETQYF. The CDR3 nucleotides read TGTGCCAGCTCACCGATAACCGCCCCCCAGGAGACCCAGTACTTC. The chain carries TRBV18 and TRBJ2-5; D ambiguous. CDR3 length: 15 residues. The germline V gene encodes CDR1 KGHSH and CDR2 LQKENI. The V gene lost 3 bases and the J gene lost 5 bases, with 16 bases spanning the gap.

V usage is TRBV12-3 or TRBV12-4 and J usage is TRBJ2-7; TRBD1 might be the D (5 bases). The CDR3 has 13 amino acids. V lost 3 bases and J lost 3, with 9 bases in between. The CDR3 bases are TGTGCCAGCAGTTTGGGGCCGTACTACGAGCAGTACTTC. Its translation is CASSLGPYYEQYF.

The genes are TRBV28 and TRBJ2-7; possible D gene TRBD2, 6 bases. CDR1 and CDR2 (germline): MDHEN, SYDVKM. The CDR3 loop spans 14 amino acids. The germline V and J ends were trimmed by 8 bases and 1 base, with 15 bases remaining between them. The CDR3 nucleotides read TGTGCCAGCTGCGTGGGAGGAAGTTCCTACGAGCAGTACTTC. Amino acid sequence: CASCVGGSSYEQYF.

The V call is TRBV7-2, the J call TRBJ2-7, with D hard to call. Trimming stripped 0 bases from V and 3 bases from J, with 9 bases between. Germline V gene lookup returns CDR1 SGHTA and CDR2 FQGNSA. The length of the CDR3 is 14 residues. The CDR3 protein is CASSLAFQIYEQYF. In nucleotides, the CDR3 is TGTGCCAGCAGCTTAGCGTTTCAAATCTACGAGCAGTACTTC.

The J gene is TRBJ1-1, the V gene TRBV19; 8 bases line up with TRBD1. Germline V gene lookup returns CDR1 LNHDA and CDR2 SQIVND (reference sequence). The length of the CDR3 is 18 residues. V was clipped by 5 bases and J by 1 base; unmatched bases: 15. The CDR3 loop reads CASSAISTGGLRNTEAFF. In DNA, the CDR3 is TGTGCCAGTAGTGCCATCTCAACAGGGGGTCTCAGGAACACTGAAGCTTTCTTT.

V and J are TRBV15 and TRBJ1-5; D is uncertain. Trimming pared 5 bases from V and 6 bases from J, leaving 8 bases between. The CDR3 covers 12 residues. Germline loops: CDR1 LNHNV, CDR2 YYDKDF (reference sequence). The CDR3 loop reads CATSFTGQPQHF. The CDR3 nucleotides are TGTGCCACCAGCTTCACGGGTCAGCCCCAGCATTTT.

The chain has TRBV28 and TRBJ2-5; weak D call: TRBD2 (6 bases). The CDR3 extends over 13 amino acids. Trimming shortened V by 5 bases and J by 2 bases, and 9 bases separated the two germline ends. The germline CDR1 and CDR2 sequences are MDHEN and SYDVKM. CDR3 coding DNA: TGTGCCAGCAGTATCGGGGGACAAGAGACCCAGTACTTC. It specifies CASSIGGQETQYF. Full variable domain (rest looked up from reference TRBV28 and TRBJ2-5): DVKVTQSSRYLVKRTGEKVFLECVQDMDHENMFWYRQDPGLGLRLIYFSYDVKMKEKGDIPEGYSVSREKKERFSLILESASTNQTSMYLCASSIGGQETQYFGPGTRLLVL.

The chain employs TRBV20-1 and TRBJ2-2; D is uncertain. The CDR3 has 16 residues. Germline V lookup: CDR1 DFQATT, CDR2 SNEGSKA (reference sequence). V was clipped by 3 bases and J by 1 base, with 15 bases between them. CDR3 bases: TGCAGTGCTAGTGGCGCTGCTACCCTGAACACCGGGGAGCTGTTTTTT. Residues: CSASGAATLNTGELFF.

This clone was seen a handful of times. For the CDR3, the DNA is TGCGCCAGCAGCCGCGGGGCGGACAGGGGAGACTATGGCTACACCTTC. Translation gives CASSRGADRGDYGYTF. The rearrangement joins TRBV5-1 to TRBJ1-2, with 9 bases aligning to TRBD1. With V trimmed by 4 bases and J by 3 bases, 10 bases remained unmatched. The germline V gene encodes CDR1 SGHRS and CDR2 YFSETQ. The CDR3 covers 16 residues.

The CDR3 DNA is TGTGCCAGCAGTTCGGGGACTAGCGGGAGGGCCGGCACAGATACGCAGTATTTT. Translation gives CASSSGTSGRAGTDTQYF. This rearrangement joins TRBV27 to TRBJ2-3, with 16 bases fitting TRBD2. Germline V gene lookup returns CDR1 MNHEY and CDR2 SMNVEV (reference sequence). Losses at the gene ends were 4 bases for V and 1 base for J; bases not matched to a gene: 5. There are 18 residues in the CDR3.